This note documents a single T cell receptor beta chain sequence. The target of this receptor is not known. No base quality information exists; no much larger clone differs at one position. The sample is drawn from a study of OX40 agonist ivuxolimab in advanced cancers. Regarding the study in general: The costimulatory receptor OX40 (CD134) was targeted by ivuxolimab, a fully human IgG2 agonistic monoclonal antibody. The monotherapy dose-escalation portion (N of about 52 patients) of the phase I ivuxolimab trial is reported in the paper. Of the roughly 51 dose-escalation patients, hepatocellular carcinoma was present in 19, melanoma in around 15, renal cell carcinoma in 9 and head and neck cancer in 9. Intravenous ivuxolimab was administered to patients every 2 weeks at six dose levels: 0.01, 0.1, 0.3, 1.5, 3 and 10 mg/kg. Patients were allowed to have had prior anti-PD-1, anti-PD-L1 or anti-CTLA-4 therapy, and around 41% of the dose-escalation patients had previously received checkpoint inhibitors. In the dose-escalation cohort, 75% to 90% of patients were male, and the mean age was roughly 60 years with a range of roughly 23 to 79. The point of sequencing TCRbeta in the periphery was to test whether ivuxolimab changed TCR sequence diversity and drove clonal T-cell expansion. Partial responses were achieved by three dose-escalation patients, of whom one had hepatocellular carcinoma and two had cutaneous melanoma.

Genomic DNA was extracted from sorted cells for sequencing of the TCRbeta CDR3 region. The immunoSEQ Assay was used to sequence the TCRbeta CDR3 regions. The immuneACCESS repertoire file appears here via TCRdb, limited to in-frame rearrangements. These files lack a portion of the clones; in checked studies, under half of the deficit traces to unresolved V genes, and the cause of the others is not known. This sample is represented by some 85,000 clones; around 86% of them were singletons. The ten largest clones represent about 0.25% of the sample. The full study reports these points: The antigen specificity of the peripheral T cells that underwent clonal expansion was not determined. Clonal expansion of both CD4+ and CD8+ blood T cells was observed from baseline to week 6 at doses 0.1 to 3.0 mg/kg. On average, CD8+ T cells showed more expanded clones than CD4+ T cells after ivuxolimab. Low levels of normalized T-cell clonal expansion were also seen in some patients who did not respond. In the 0.1-3.0 mg/kg groups, partial responders were among the patients with the lowest normalized peripheral clonal expansion, particularly in CD8+ T cells.

At the junction V is shortened by 4 bases and J by 0 bases, with 16 bases in between. Looking up the germline V gene yields CDR1 SGDLS and CDR2 YYNGEE. Inclusive of the bounding cysteine and phenylalanine, the CDR3 is 17 residues long. Only the CDR3 part of the read is kept: 51 bases, read in frame from the first base. Patients with a history of autoimmune disease or receiving systemic immunosuppression were excluded from the trial. Peripheral blood for TCR sequencing was collected from all dose cohorts at baseline, on cycle 4 day 1, and on cycle 7 day 1. Samples were obtained from an open-label, multicenter, first-in-human phase I dose-escalation trial of ivuxolimab. Adults with locally advanced or metastatic melanoma, renal cell carcinoma, hepatocellular carcinoma or head and neck squamous cell carcinoma were enrolled in the trial. CD4+ and CD8+ T cells were sorted separately from peripheral blood before TCR sequencing.

The clonotype originates from an adult with an advanced solid tumor such as melanoma, head and neck, liver or kidney cancer. This receptor chain uses TRBV9 and TRBJ2-2; TRBD1 might be the D gene, on 7 matching bases. The sample consisted of CD4+ or CD8+ T cells sorted from blood, taken in a trial of the OX40 agonist ivuxolimab. The CDR3 is CASSPRQGGPNTGELFF. The DNA sequence is given as TGTGCCAGCAGCCCACGGCAGGGGGGACCGAACACCGGGGAGCTGTTTTTT.